This T cell receptor (beta chain) was sequenced for a study of cytomegalovirus exposure and HLA in healthy donors. Across the whole study: The same platform was used for the 120 validation repertoires and the roughly 720 first-cohort repertoires, a later analysis reported.

With respect to this clone: Its antigen is undetermined.

The length of the CDR3 is 11 residues. From germline, CDR1 is DFQATT and CDR2 SNEGSKA (reference sequence). V dropped 4 bases and J dropped 7 bases, with 8 bases sitting between them. The study drew the donors from its approximately 120-subject validation cohort, separate from the roughly 700-subject first cohort. Clones were read by immunoSEQ multiplex PCR, and TCRdb kept only the in-frame ones, dropping some. The data show 90,000 or so clones, roughly 85% seen once. General study results and limits: Reports showed the classifier diagnosing cytomegalovirus status with high specificity and sensitivity.

The clonotype was recovered from a man between 18 and 29 years old in good health and CMV-seropositive. The chain has TRBV20-1 and TRBJ2-1; TRBD2 is a possible D gene (5 bases). The source material was PBMCs. This chain's CDR3 is CSATGGNEQFF. CDR3 coding DNA: TGCAGTGCTACAGGCGGGAATGAGCAGTTCTTC.